This T cell receptor beta chain stems from a study of ipilimumab plus nivolumab after autologous stem cell transplantation. Study context: Typical patient got 5 or 6 ipilimumab doses and under 10 nivolumab doses (median). Both relapsed and primary refractory DLBCL were included. Points from the study as a whole: TCR repertoire, Treg phenotype and gut microbiota reportedly support more study of this approach.

The CDR3 extends over 15 amino acids. Trimming stripped 1 base from V and 0 bases from J, with 10 bases between. Per the germline V gene, CDR1 is SGHTS and CDR2 is YDEGEE. Starting 14 to 28 days after autologous transplant, ipilimumab 1 mg/kg was given. Profiling relied on immunoSEQ multiplex PCR, and the TCRdb table lists in-frame clones only, not all of them. The sample has fewer than 85,000 clones; about 83% are singletons. On this clone: The antigen is undetermined.

The TCR sequence derives from a male donor with diffuse large B-cell lymphoma. The source was PBMCs, collected in a trial of ipilimumab plus nivolumab as post-transplant consolidation. This chain joins TRBV5-8 and TRBJ1-2, with D unresolved. The CDR3, as DNA: TGTGCCAGCAGCTTGTTTGGTAACTCTAACTATGGCTACACCTTC. It yields the protein CASSLFGNSNYGYTF.